This TCR beta chain was recorded in a study of CD8+ T cells in alopecia areata (dated by TCRdb to the late 2010s). For the study in its entirety: The treated patients took part in an open-label pilot trial in which moderate-to-severe alopecia areata was treated with oral tofacitinib at 5 to 10 mg twice daily. RNA came from the PAXgene miRNA kit for fixed scalp, the miRNeasy kit for PBMCs, and the RNeasy kit for mouse skin. Clonality in the scalp was compared among normal scalp (n=4), patchy alopecia areata scalp (n=8), and alopecia totalis/universalis scalp (n=8). Biopsies were taken from tofacitinib-treated patients at baseline and at 4 and 24 weeks of treatment, and a later scalp biopsy was taken in several of the tofacitinib-treated patients. Patients stayed on tofacitinib for 6 to 18 months and then had 6 months of follow-up off drug so that delayed response and recurrence could be assessed. Scalp tissue and sorted CD4+ and CD8+ peripheral blood T cells from patchy and totalis/universalis alopecia areata patients and from healthy controls were covered by human TCRbeta sequencing. The study used high-throughput TCRbeta sequencing to examine T cell clonal expansion in alopecia areata, in both the C3H/HeJ mouse model and human patients. Amplification of TCRbeta CDR3 regions was done by immunoSEQ multiplex PCR using 35 Vbeta forward primers and 13 Jbeta reverse primers. Disease severity in treated patients was measured with the SALT score, which quantifies the percentage of affected scalp surface area. The study at large found these results: TCR sequences shared between patients were less clear than in mice, possibly partly because of HLA diversity in the patient population. Higher clonality and more expanded CD8+ clones were observed in lesional scalp than in normal scalp, particularly in alopecia totalis/universalis, a finding suggestive of antigenic drive. Resident alphabeta T cells in normal human skin are also sequenced, complicating scalp TCR repertoire analysis, unlike mouse skin dominated by gammadelta T cells. Because the treated cohort was small and included a single nonresponder, larger studies are needed to assess links between baseline CD8+ expansion and response. Many expanded lesional clones persisted in scalp and blood during tofacitinib treatment, which may partly explain relapse after stopping treatment. With tofacitinib, both scalp clonality and the number of expanded CD8+ clones among the top 100 scalp clones went down significantly.

Library preparation was by the immunoSEQ multiplex PCR assay. For TCR sequencing, RNA was extracted from every sample and reverse transcribed into cDNA to serve as template. First-strand cDNA was synthesized with SuperScript III using a 2:1 mix of oligo-dT and random hexamers. A synthetic immune receptor repertoire was used to measure amplification bias, and any remaining bias was corrected computationally. The paper's processing steps were these. Raw reads were preprocessed to remove errors, and CDR3 was defined according to IMGT conventions as the region from the conserved cysteine to phenylalanine. To get clonality, Shannon entropy was normalized by log2 of the number of productive unique TCRs and the result was subtracted from 1. Whether scalp clones were CD4 or CD8 was inferred by matching scalp TCRbeta sequences against CD4 and CD8 repertoires sorted from blood. Drawn from immuneACCESS, this table holds only the in-frame rearrangements with V and J called that TCRdb kept. Clones are partly lost; checked studies trace under half to an unresolved V gene and leave the rest unexplained. V, J and clone size derive from that table, while D and trimming were established from the DNA sequence. Across this sample there are 150,000 to 200,000 clones, with roughly three fifths seen only once. The ten largest clones represent around 13% of the sample.

This specimen's time point label, per the study, means: about 25 weeks on oral tofacitinib. Reading the label with the study, this specimen's treatment or condition is: oral pan-JAK inhibitor, 5-10 mg twice daily. From alopecia areata patients, peripheral blood was collected along with lesional scalp punch biopsies. PBMCs were isolated by density centrifugation and stained for CD3, CD4 and CD8, and CD4+ and CD8+ T cells were sorted on a FACSAria. Counted from cysteine to phenylalanine, this CDR3 has 13 amino acids. Of the read, only the CDR3 DNA is kept; its 39 bases are in frame from base 1. Between the V and J ends, shortened by 8 bases and 7 bases respectively, the junction contains 20 bases. The germline V gene sets CDR1 to SQVTM and CDR2 to ANQGSEA. With respect to this clone: Its antigen is not yet known. No much larger clonotype is one base removed from it; base qualities were not supplied.

The chain is assembled from TRBV29-1 and TRBJ2-5, with the D assignment possibly TRBD1 or TRBD2, given 5 matching bases for each. This TCR was recovered from a human donor with alopecia areata. The source material was CD8+ T cells sorted from blood, sampled at week 24, from a patient treated with tofacitinib. The nucleotide sequence is TGCAGCTGGGGGTGGGGCGATTTCGGGACCCAGTACTTC. It specifies CSWGWGDFGTQYF.